Shown below are 21 T cell receptor beta chains from a single sample sequenced in a study of blood T cell repertoires in COVID-19. This table comes from immunoSEQ multiplex PCR, and its TCRdb copy is limited to in-frame clones, with some not included. Among around 200,000 clones, under 85% were seen once, and the ten largest hold about 6.4%. The specimen was peripheral blood. These receptors originate from a human donor in a cohort sampled during active COVID-19.

The J gene is TRBJ2-2, the V gene TRBV7-2; 8 positions agree with TRBD2. Germline V gene data show CDR1 as SGHTA and CDR2 as FQGNSA. The CDR3 covers 19 residues. After removal of 1 base from V and 0 bases from J, the junction contained 10 bases not matched to a gene. As DNA, the CDR3 is TGTGCCAGCAGCTTAGGTCTAGCGGGTTACTTCGCGAACACCGGGGAGCTGTTTTTT. This encodes CASSLGLAGYFANTGELFF.

This rearrangement joins TRBV5-5 to TRBJ2-7; TRBD1 matches 8 bases. This CDR3 region has 14 residues. V lost 0 bases, J lost 5 bases, and 4 bases stayed unmatched. The germline V gene encodes CDR1 SGHKS and CDR2 YYEKEE (reference sequence). CDR3 loop: CASSLGQGSHEQYF. The CDR3 bases are TGTGCCAGCAGCTTGGGACAGGGGTCCCACGAGCAGTACTTC.

This rearrangement joins TRBV5-1 to TRBJ1-1, with 8 bases identical to TRBD1. In germline, CDR1 is SGHRS, CDR2 YFSETQ. The CDR3 contains 14 residues. The V gene end was trimmed by 3 bases and the J gene end by 8 bases; junction bases not matched to a gene: 9. Written as DNA, the CDR3 is TGCGCCAGCAGCTACTCCGGGACAGGACCAGAAGCTTTCTTT. Encoded protein: CASSYSGTGPEAFF.

V and J are TRBV29-1 and TRBJ1-4, with D tentatively TRBD1 (6 bases). Trimming removed 1 base at V and 8 bases at J, with 14 bases between. In germline, CDR1 is SQVTM, CDR2 ANQGSEA. The CDR3 covers 14 residues. CDR3 nucleotide sequence: TGCAGCGTTGAAGTAAGGGGTAGGGGGGAAAAACTGTTTTTT. This encodes CSVEVRGRGEKLFF.

V gene TRBV19 combines with J gene TRBJ2-1; 7 nucleotides match TRBD1. V shed 5 bases, J shed 1 base, and the junction held 8 bases outside the gene matches. In germline, CDR1 is LNHDA, CDR2 SQIVND (reference sequence). CDR3 length: 16 residues. The CDR3 loop reads CASSPRQGFSYNEQFF. For the CDR3, the DNA is TGTGCCAGTAGTCCCAGACAGGGATTTTCCTACAATGAGCAGTTCTTC.

The chain combines TRBV7-9 with TRBJ2-1, with 9 bases aligning to TRBD1. The length of the CDR3 is 16 residues. Germline loops: CDR1 SEHNR, CDR2 FQNEAQ (reference sequence). J gave up 10 bases and V 2 bases, and 12 bases lay outside the gene matches. The CDR3 loop reads CASSLPRDRVFLEQFF. The CDR3 DNA is TGTGCCAGCAGCTTACCCCGGGACAGGGTCTTTTTGGAGCAGTTCTTC.

A single count supports this clone. The chain recombines TRBV6-2 or TRBV6-3 with TRBJ2-6; D gene uncertain. In germline, CDR1 is MNHEY, CDR2 SVGEGT. The V and J ends lost 6 bases and 0 bases respectively, with 15 bases between them. This CDR3 has 17 residues. CDR3 protein: CASSPLQVLSGANVLTF. The CDR3 nucleotides are TGTGCCAGCAGCCCTCTTCAGGTTCTCTCTGGGGCCAACGTCCTGACTTTC.

This chain joins TRBV18 and TRBJ2-7; TRBD1 is a possible D gene (5 bases). The CDR3 covers 17 residues. The germline gives CDR1 KGHSH, CDR2 LQKENI. The V and J ends lost 1 base and 3 bases respectively, with 19 bases between them. The CDR3 region is CASSPLRHGAQGYEQYF. The CDR3 DNA sequence: TGTGCCAGCTCACCACTCCGTCACGGAGCTCAGGGCTACGAGCAGTACTTC.

This chain uses TRBV4-1 with TRBJ2-7, with D perhaps matching TRBD1 (6 bases). Germline-derived CDR1 and CDR2 are MGHRA and YSYEKL. The germline V and J ends were trimmed by 8 bases and 7 bases, with 24 bases remaining between them. This CDR3 region has 15 residues. The CDR3 bases are TGCGCCAGCGCCTCGGGGTCGAGGGGGATAGGGGAGCAGTACTTC. Amino acid sequence: CASASGSRGIGEQYF.

The chain uses TRBV9 and TRBJ1-1, with 9 bases that match TRBD1. The germline gives CDR1 SGDLS, CDR2 YYNGEE. The CDR3 is made up of 16 amino acids. V was pared by 4 bases and J by 0 bases, with 7 bases of the junction left unmatched. The CDR3 is CASSPGGTGLNTEAFF. CDR3 bases: TGTGCCAGCAGCCCAGGGGGGACAGGGCTGAACACTGAAGCTTTCTTT.

The chain has TRBV6-5 and TRBJ2-1; the match to TRBD2 covers 13 bases. The CDR3 runs 12 residues. CDR1 is MNHEY and CDR2 is SVGAGI in the germline V gene. V lost 8 bases and J lost 12; bases outside the gene matches: 4. The CDR3 is CASHGLAGAQFF. The CDR3 DNA reads as TGTGCCAGCCATGGACTAGCGGGGGCGCAGTTCTTC.

The chain employs TRBV5-1 and TRBJ1-3; D is undetermined. The V end lost 0 bases, the J end lost 0 bases, and 4 bases lay between the germline ends. The CDR3 extends over 14 amino acids. The V gene's germline CDR1 is SGHRS and CDR2 YFSETQ. The CDR3 loop reads CASSLDNSGNTIYF. The CDR3 DNA follows: TGCGCCAGCAGCTTGGACAACTCTGGAAACACCATATATTTT.

The J gene is TRBJ1-2, the V gene TRBV12-3 or TRBV12-4; D remains ambiguous. Trimming stripped 6 bases from V and 7 bases from J, with 6 bases between. This CDR3 region has 10 residues. The CDR3, as DNA: TGTGCCAGCAGCCGAGGTGGCTACACCTTC. Translating it yields CASSRGGYTF.

V is TRBV7-8 and J is TRBJ2-3; D uncertain. The CDR3 has 13 amino acids. Germline V gene lookup returns CDR1 SGHVS and CDR2 FQNEAQ. Trimming shortened V by 1 base and J by 5 bases, and 7 bases separated the two germline ends. The CDR3 here is CASSLGSVDTQYF. The CDR3 DNA reads TGTGCCAGCAGCTTAGGCTCAGTAGATACGCAGTATTTT.

The chain uses TRBV15 and TRBJ2-7; the D gene is possibly TRBD1 (6 bases). Between the trimmed V and J ends, which lost 5 bases and 0 bases, there was a span of 14 bases. The CDR3 sequence is 15 residues long. In germline, CDR1 is LNHNV, CDR2 YYDKDF (reference sequence). CDR3: CATSPGDTRSYEQYF. In nucleotides, the CDR3 is TGTGCCACCAGCCCTGGGGACACCCGCTCCTACGAGCAGTACTTC.

This clone was recorded once. The chain recombines TRBV7-9 with TRBJ1-6, with no clear D. Trimming shortened V by 2 bases and J by 0 bases, and 5 bases separated the two germline ends. This CDR3 has 15 amino acids. Germline values: CDR1 SEHNR, CDR2 FQNEAQ (reference sequence). The DNA of the CDR3 is TGTGCCAGCAGCTTAAGTAGCTCCTATAATTCACCCCTCCACTTT. This gives the protein CASSLSSSYNSPLHF.

The chain has TRBV19 and TRBJ2-7, with D possibly TRBD2 on 7 matching bases. The CDR3 runs 14 residues. Trimming took 10 bases from V and 2 from J, leaving 18 bases between them. Germline V lookup: CDR1 LNHDA, CDR2 SQIVND (reference sequence). The CDR3: CATRGGTSPYEQYF. The CDR3 DNA is TGTGCCACCAGGGGAGGGACTTCACCCTACGAGCAGTACTTC.

V and J are TRBV9 and TRBJ2-7, with D perhaps matching TRBD1 (6 bases). The CDR3 has 13 residues. Between the trimmed V and J ends, which lost 3 bases and 2 bases, there was a span of 9 bases. Germline CDR1 reads SGDLS; CDR2 reads YYNGEE. Written as DNA, the CDR3 is TGTGCCAGCAGCGGGGGGCTAACCTACGAGCAGTACTTC. Translating it yields CASSGGLTYEQYF.

The chain carries TRBV3-1 (or the pseudogene TRBV3-2) and TRBJ2-7, with TRBD2 matching 9 bases. Germline V gene lookup returns CDR1 LGHDT and CDR2 YNNKEL (reference sequence). The CDR3 has 14 residues. V shed 7 bases, J shed 3 bases, and the junction held 7 bases outside the gene matches. This chain's CDR3 is CASKKRGDSYEQYF. In DNA form, the CDR3 reads TGTGCCAGCAAGAAGCGGGGGGATAGCTACGAGCAGTACTTC.

This clone has a handful of counts. CDR3 sequence: CASSDASGGADEQYF. DNA of the CDR3: TGCGCCAGCAGTGATGCTAGCGGGGGGGCAGACGAGCAGTACTTC. The V and J genes are TRBV10-2 and TRBJ2-7; TRBD2 agrees at 12 bases. Germline V gene lookup returns CDR1 WSHSY and CDR2 SAAADI. V lost 3 bases to trimming and J lost 5 bases; unmatched junction nucleotides: 5. This CDR3 is built from 15 residues.

The rearrangement links TRBV2 to TRBJ1-5; D gene ambiguous. Germline V gene data show CDR1 as SNHLY and CDR2 as FYNNEI. V was pared by 6 bases and J by 0 bases, with 12 bases between. The CDR3 covers 15 residues. In DNA form, the CDR3 reads TGTGCCAGCAGAGAAAGACATTTTAGCAATCAGCCCCAGCATTTT. This sequence encodes CASRERHFSNQPQHF.